The 21 T cell receptor beta chains below all came from one sample that was sequenced in a study of control samples from healthy donors and cancer patients. The protocol was immunoSEQ multiplex PCR, while the TCRdb copy is restricted to in-frame clones and leaves out a portion. The sample lists approximately 170,000 clones, 85% to 90% occurring once. The sample comprised blood. The receptors stem from a woman aged 45-65 years in good health.

CDR3 sequence reads: CASSPRPPPDTQYF. CDR3 bases: TGTGCCAGCAGCCCCCGACCCCCCCCAGATACGCAGTATTTT. V and J are TRBV11-3 and TRBJ2-3; unclear D gene. CDR1 SGHNT and CDR2 YENEEA come from the germline V gene. The CDR3 contains 14 residues. V gave up 5 bases and J gave up 4 bases, with 13 bases separating them.

V is TRBV2 and J is TRBJ2-7, with D possibly being TRBD1 (6 bases). The CDR3 consists of 15 residues. Per germline, CDR1 SNHLY and CDR2 FYNNEI. The V end was cut by 4 bases, the J end by 2 bases, with 15 bases between. The CDR3 spells CASSVPGQGPYEQYF. The CDR3 DNA is TGTGCCAGCAGTGTGCCGGGCCAGGGGCCCTACGAGCAGTACTTC.

V gene TRBV12-5 combines with J gene TRBJ1-2; TRBD1 might be the D (6 bases). Germline values: CDR1 LGHNT, CDR2 FRNRAP. The ends were cut back, 6 bases at V and 4 bases at J, with 12 bases in the middle. The CDR3 spans 13 residues. The CDR3 loop is CASGSDSSYGYTF. The CDR3 DNA follows: TGTGCTAGTGGCTCGGACAGCTCCTATGGCTACACCTTC.

The chain employs TRBV14 and TRBJ2-7; 8 nucleotides line up with TRBD1. The CDR3 covers 17 residues. CDR1 and CDR2 (germline): SGHDN, FVKESK. V was pared by 0 bases and J by 0 bases, with 7 bases of the junction left unmatched. As DNA, the CDR3 is TGTGCCAGCAGCCAAGATTTGAGGACAGGGAGCTCCTACGAGCAGTACTTC. Translated: CASSQDLRTGSSYEQYF.

This clone showed up just once. This chain uses TRBV3-1 (or the pseudogene TRBV3-2) with TRBJ1-2; D is undetermined. This CDR3 has 13 residues. Trimming pared 1 base from V and 4 bases from J, leaving 7 bases between. Per the germline V gene, CDR1 is LGHDT and CDR2 is YNNKEL (reference sequence). CDR3 nucleotide sequence: TGTGCCAGCAGCCAAGGGCTTTTCTATGGCTACACCTTC. Protein sequence: CASSQGLFYGYTF.

V usage is TRBV9 and J usage is TRBJ2-1; 10 positions agree with TRBD2. In germline, CDR1 is SGDLS, CDR2 YYNGEE. The CDR3 runs to 17 residues. J lost 4 bases, V lost 0 bases, and 7 bases had no gene match. CDR3 region: CASSVVGLAVAYNEQFF. The CDR3 DNA reads TGTGCCAGCAGCGTAGTTGGACTAGCGGTCGCGTACAATGAGCAGTTCTTC.

The chain uses TRBV24-1 and TRBJ2-3; D assignment may be TRBD1 or TRBD2 (6 bases each). With 7 bases removed from V and 1 base from J, the gap between germline ends came to 11 bases. Germline loops: CDR1 KGHDR, CDR2 SFDVKD. The CDR3 spans 14 residues. The CDR3 nucleotides are TGTGCCACCAGCAGAAGGGGGGGCACAGATACGCAGTATTTT. It is translated as CATSRRGGTDTQYF.

The CDR3 coding sequence is TGTGCCAGCAGCTTAGACGCCGAGCAGTACTTC. It translates to CASSLDAEQYF. The V call is TRBV7-9, the J call TRBJ2-7; D ambiguous. V was shortened by 1 base and J by 6 bases, with 4 bases between the two germline ends. The CDR3 totals 11 residues. CDR1 is SEHNR, CDR2 FQNEAQ, per germline (reference sequence).

This chain joins TRBV19 and TRBJ2-1, with D hard to call. CDR1 is LNHDA, CDR2 SQIVND, per germline (reference sequence). The CDR3 covers 11 residues. Trimming pared 8 bases from V and 9 bases from J, leaving 11 bases between. CDR3 sequence reads: CASGGVAEQFF. The CDR3 bases are TGTGCCAGTGGTGGCGTCGCTGAGCAGTTCTTC.

This chain uses TRBV7-2 with TRBJ1-1; D remains unclear. From germline, CDR1 is SGHTA and CDR2 FQGNSA. Trimming took off 2 bases at V and 3 bases at J, with 10 bases between the two ends. CDR3 length: 14 amino acids. CDR3 sequence reads: CASSLSPGHTEAFF. The CDR3, as DNA: TGTGCCAGCAGCTTATCCCCCGGGCACACTGAAGCTTTCTTT.

V usage is TRBV7-3 and J usage is TRBJ2-7; 8 bases match TRBD1. Germline V CDR1 and CDR2: SGHTA, FQGTGA. This CDR3 comprises 14 residues. The junction had 6 bases not matched to a gene; V was cut back by 5 bases and J by 3 bases. CDR3 nucleotides: TGTGCCAGCAGCCGTACAGGGGGTGGCTACGAGCAGTACTTC. Protein product: CASSRTGGGYEQYF. The full variable domain, with the rest looked up from reference TRBV7-3 and TRBJ2-7, is GAGVSQTPSNKVTEKGKYVELRCDPISGHTALYWYRQSLGQGPEFLIYFQGTGAADDSGLPNDRFFAVRPEGSVSTLKIQRTERGDSAVYLCASSRTGGGYEQYFGPGTRLTVT.

To note about this clone: The identical CDR3 is also encoded by other nucleotide sequences in the sample. The chain has TRBV3-1 (or the pseudogene TRBV3-2) and TRBJ1-3; D not certain. CDR1 and CDR2 (germline): LGHDT, YNNKEL (reference sequence). CDR3 length: 12 amino acids. Trimming removed 2 bases at V and 1 base at J, with 0 bases between. CDR3 nucleotide sequence: TGTGCCAGCAGCCAATCTGGAAACACCATATATTTT. This codes for CASSQSGNTIYF.

V gene TRBV28 combines with J gene TRBJ1-3, with D maybe TRBD1 (5 bases). V lost 4 bases and J 8 bases, leaving 12 bases between the germline ends. Germline V gives CDR1 MDHEN, CDR2 SYDVKM. The CDR3 runs to 13 residues. CDR3 amino acids: CASSWGRVDTIYF. The DNA for the CDR3 is TGTGCCAGCAGTTGGGGGAGGGTGGACACCATATATTTT.

The chain uses TRBV13 and TRBJ2-7; 8 bases fit TRBD1. The CDR3 runs 13 residues. Germline-derived CDR1 and CDR2 are PRHDT and FYEKMQ (reference sequence). The V segment lost 5 bases and the J segment 4 bases; nucleotides outside the gene matches: 4. This CDR3 reads CASSGQGRYEQYF. Here the CDR3 DNA reads TGTGCCAGCAGCGGACAGGGTAGGTACGAGCAGTACTTC. Full variable domain (rest looked up from reference TRBV13 and TRBJ2-7): AAGVIQSPRHLIKEKRETATLKCYPIPRHDTVYWYQQGPGQDPQFLISFYEKMQSDKGSIPDRFSAQQFSDYHSELNMSSLELGDSALYFCASSGQGRYEQYFGPGTRLTVT.

The V call is TRBV7-8, the J call TRBJ2-1; D perhaps matches TRBD2 (5 bases). The CDR3 is made up of 15 amino acids. CDR1 is SGHVS and CDR2 is FQNEAQ in the germline V gene. V lost 1 base and J lost 8, with 15 bases in between. The CDR3 DNA follows: TGTGCCAGCAGCTTAGGCTTACAGAGGCGGGATGAGCAGTTCTTC. Its protein product is CASSLGLQRRDEQFF.

DNA of the CDR3: TGTGCCAGCAGCCAAGAATTGATACCAGATACGCAGTATTTT. Its protein is CASSQELIPDTQYF. This rearrangement joins TRBV4-2 to TRBJ2-3, with D unresolved. V was clipped by 0 bases and J by 4 bases, with 8 bases between them. This CDR3 has 14 amino acids. Per the germline V gene, CDR1 is LGHNA and CDR2 is YNFKEQ.

This sequence joins TRBV12-3 or TRBV12-4 and TRBJ1-5; D not resolved. The CDR3 is 12 amino acids. V lost 6 bases and J lost 7, with 10 bases in between. This CDR3 is CASSPVPQPQHF. The CDR3 bases are TGTGCCAGCAGCCCAGTTCCCCAGCCCCAGCATTTT.

This chain joins TRBV25-1 and TRBJ1-6, with TRBD1 matching over 9 bases. The V gene end was trimmed by 3 bases and the J gene end by 7 bases; junction bases not matched to a gene: 4. Looked up from germline, CDR1 is MGHDK and CDR2 is SYGVNS. The CDR3 loop spans 15 amino acids. CDR3 DNA: TGTGCCAGCAGTGAGTCCGGGACAGGGAATTCACCCCTCCACTTT. It yields the protein CASSESGTGNSPLHF.

The V call is TRBV6-2 or TRBV6-3, the J call TRBJ1-2; 10 bases align to TRBD1. CDR1 and CDR2 (germline): MNHEY, SVGEGT. This CDR3 contains 13 residues. With 2 bases clipped from V and 8 bases from J, the junction kept 2 bases outside the gene matches. The CDR3 nucleotides read TGTGCCAGCAGTTACGGACAGGGGGGCGGCTACACCTTC. Translation gives CASSYGQGGGYTF.

This clone was detected only once. The chain carries TRBV6-5 and TRBJ1-2; TRBD1 agrees at 9 bases. The V gene's germline CDR1 is MNHEY and CDR2 SVGAGI. This CDR3 is 13 amino acids long. The junction had 7 bases not matched to a gene; V was cut back by 6 bases and J by 8 bases. CDR3 residues: CASRLGQGGGYTF. CDR3 bases: TGTGCCAGCAGACTGGGACAGGGAGGAGGCTACACCTTC.

In this sample, this clone turned up once. J is TRBJ1-4 and V is TRBV14; possible D gene TRBD1, 5 bases. The CDR3 length is 16 residues. Germline CDR1 SGHDN, CDR2 FVKESK. Between the trimmed V and J ends, which lost 1 base and 6 bases, there was a span of 15 bases. CDR3 amino acids: CASSQGDTVRDEKLFF. As DNA, the CDR3 is TGTGCCAGCAGCCAAGGGGATACAGTCAGGGATGAAAAACTGTTTTTT.